Presented here are 13 T cell receptor beta chains from one specimen sequenced in a study of identical twins (dated by TCRdb to the mid-2010s). Library preparation was by 5' RACE. The listed sequencing device is Illumina HiSeq 2000. TCRdb passed the public sequencing reads through fastp at Q25 and MiXCR, retaining productive beta sequences. Rows merge per CDR3 protein into single entries with the most common DNA and genes. The sample table lists hundreds of thousands of distinct CDR3 sequences, just over 7% of them with a count of one. 1.6% of the sample comes from the top ten. These sequences were also reported in another study, on yellow fever vaccine responses in identical twins.

The sample taken for sequencing was PBMCs. These TCRs come from a woman between 18 and 29 years old in good health.

The chain employs TRBV19 and TRBJ2-1, with D maybe TRBD1 (5 bases). The CDR3 loop spans 12 amino acids. Trimming took 3 bases from V and 10 from J, leaving 10 bases between them. Germline CDR1 LNHDA, CDR2 SQIVND (reference sequence). DNA for the CDR3: TGTGCCAGTAGTATGGCAGGGTACGAGCAGTTCTTC. Protein product: CASSMAGYEQFF.

Remarks on this clonotype: This may arise from a read error, as a much more abundant clone is one base away. The gene calls are TRBV27 and TRBJ2-2; D might be TRBD1 or TRBD2, each matching 5 bases. Germline V gene lookup returns CDR1 MNHEY and CDR2 SMNVEV (reference sequence). The ends were cut back, 10 bases at V and 7 bases at J, with 22 bases in the middle. The CDR3 covers 15 residues. CDR3 nucleotides: TGTGCCATCGCTCCGGGACCAGTGGGAGTCGGGGAGCTGTTTTTT. Residues: CAIAPGPVGVGELFF.

This clonotype appeared many times. This rearrangement joins TRBV29-1 to TRBJ2-7; 10 bases match TRBD1. V lost 7 bases to trimming and J lost 3 bases; unmatched junction nucleotides: 9. CDR3 size: 14 residues. The germline gives CDR1 SQVTM, CDR2 ANQGSEA. CDR3 DNA: TGCAGCGGCCTGGGGGGACAGGGGATCTACGAGCAGTACTTC. Translating gives CSGLGGQGIYEQYF.

In its sample, this clonotype was seen many times. The gene calls are TRBV28 and TRBJ1-1; 7 bases are a match to TRBD1. The CDR3 loop spans 13 amino acids. The trim removed 6 bases at V and 4 bases at J, leaving 5 bases unmatched. The germline V gene has CDR1 MDHEN and CDR2 SYDVKM. Here the CDR3 reads CASRTTGSTEAFF. In DNA, the CDR3 is TGTGCCAGCAGGACGACAGGGAGCACTGAAGCTTTCTTT.

The CDR3 spells CASSQGTDGNSPLHF. The CDR3 nucleotides read TGTGCCAGCAGCCAAGGGACAGATGGGAATTCACCCCTCCACTTT. The chain joins TRBV4-2 to TRBJ1-6; perhaps TRBD1 as D (6 bases). The V end lost 1 base, the J end lost 7 bases, and 11 bases lay between the germline ends. CDR1 is LGHNA and CDR2 is YNFKEQ in the germline V gene. This CDR3 is built from 15 residues.

The J gene is TRBJ2-2, the V gene TRBV5-6, with TRBD1 matching over 9 bases. V was clipped by 0 bases and J by 6 bases; unmatched bases: 3. Germline loops: CDR1 SGHDT, CDR2 YYEEEE. The CDR3 is made up of 15 amino acids. The CDR3 nucleotides read TGTGCCAGCAGCTTGGGGACAGGGGCACCCGGGGAGCTGTTTTTT. Translation gives CASSLGTGAPGELFF.

The sample holds a few counts of this clonotype. This chain links TRBV20-1 with TRBJ2-1, with 9 bases lining up with TRBD2. CDR3 length: 17 residues. Trimming at V came to 6 bases and at J to 5 bases, leaving 17 bases not matched to a gene. CDR1 and CDR2 (germline): DFQATT, SNEGSKA (reference sequence). The CDR3 here is CSAEPLGRGGLDNEQFF. CDR3 sequence (DNA): TGCAGTGCCGAGCCCCTCGGGCGGGGGGGCTTAGACAATGAGCAGTTCTTC.

V usage is TRBV7-3 and J usage is TRBJ2-3; D may be TRBD1 or TRBD2 (6 bases each). The CDR3 is 15 amino acids. Per germline, CDR1 SGHTA and CDR2 FQGTGA. V was trimmed by 5 bases and J by 1 base, leaving 13 bases between them. The CDR3, as DNA: TGTGCCAGCAGCCCCAGGGGACTGCGCACAGATACGCAGTATTTT. This gives the protein CASSPRGLRTDTQYF.

The chain combines TRBV15 with TRBJ1-4, with D possibly matching TRBD1 (6 bases). V dropped 3 bases and J dropped 4 bases, with 30 bases sitting between them. CDR3 length: 21 residues. The germline CDR1 and CDR2 sequences are LNHNV and YYDKDF (reference sequence). CDR3 nucleotide sequence: TGTGCCACCAGCAGCCCTGGGGGGGCCCCCCGTCTGCCGAGGGATAATGAAAAACTGTTTTTT. Its protein is CATSSPGGAPRLPRDNEKLFF. The variable domain in full, completed from reference TRBV15 and TRBJ1-4, reads DAMVIQNPRYQVTQFGKPVTLSCSQTLNHNVMYWYQQKSSQAPKLLFHYYDKDFNNEADTPDNFQSRRPNTSFCFLDIRSPGLGDTAMYLCATSSPGGAPRLPRDNEKLFFGSGTQLSVL.

This clonotype was counted between two and nine times. The chain recombines TRBV6-1 with TRBJ1-2; a possible D gene is TRBD1 (6 bases). V was shortened by 2 bases and J by 3 bases, with 22 bases between the two germline ends. The CDR3 runs to 18 residues. Per germline, CDR1 MNHNS and CDR2 SASEGT. CDR3 protein: CASSERKKTGNRDYGYTF. The CDR3 DNA sequence: TGTGCCAGCAGTGAACGGAAGAAAACAGGGAACAGGGACTATGGCTACACCTTC.

This rearrangement joins TRBV7-6 to TRBJ1-2; TRBD1 is a possible D gene (5 bases). Germline V gene lookup returns CDR1 SGHVS and CDR2 FNYEAQ. The CDR3 is made up of 15 amino acids. The ends were cut back, 5 bases at V and 6 bases at J, with 19 bases in the middle. The CDR3 spells CASSVSLRGADGYTF. Written as DNA, the CDR3 is TGTGCCAGCAGCGTATCCCTCCGGGGCGCGGATGGCTACACCTTC.

The genes are TRBV11-2 and TRBJ2-1, with a weak D call TRBD2 (6 bases). With 2 bases removed from V and 3 bases from J, the gap between germline ends came to 11 bases. The CDR3 length is 15 residues. From germline, CDR1 is SGHAT and CDR2 FQNNGV. The CDR3: CASSLHGSNYNEQFF. The CDR3 DNA is TGTGCCAGCAGCTTACACGGGAGTAACTACAATGAGCAGTTCTTC. The full variable domain, its missing parts supplied by reference TRBV11-2 and TRBJ2-1, is EAGVAQSPRYKIIEKRQSVAFWCNPISGHATLYWYQQILGQGPKLLIQFQNNGVVDDSQLPKDRFSAERLKGVDSTLKIQPAKLEDSAVYLCASSLHGSNYNEQFFGPGTRLTVL.

This clonotype was found many times. J is TRBJ2-2 and V is TRBV12-3 or TRBV12-4; D gene ambiguous. The CDR3 runs 13 residues. Trimming left V 6 bases short and J 0 bases short, with 5 bases between. DNA of the CDR3: TGTGCCAGCAGGGATACGAACACCGGGGAGCTGTTTTTT. As protein: CASRDTNTGELFF.